The 25 T cell receptor beta chains in this list originate from one sample, sequenced in a study of cytomegalovirus exposure and HLA in healthy donors. It was with 60 Vbeta and 13 Jbeta primers that the PCR ran. Repertoires were generated with immunoSEQ multiplex PCR, while TCRdb's copy carries only in-frame clones and drops some. Here the sample table reports 60,000 to 65,000 clones. Source material: PBMCs. These receptor sequences come from a man younger than 45 in good health and CMV-seropositive.

The CDR3 nucleotides are TGTGCCAGCAGGGCGACAGGGTACGAGCAGTACTTC. Translating gives CASRATGYEQYF. This rearrangement joins TRBV6-5 to TRBJ2-7; 7 bases are shared with TRBD1. The CDR3 is made up of 12 amino acids. CDR1 and CDR2 from the germline V gene are MNHEY and SVGAGI. Trimming removed 6 bases from V and 4 bases from J; junction bases left unmatched: 3.

The V call is TRBV4-1, the J call TRBJ2-5; TRBD2 matches at 9 bases. Germline assignment: CDR1 MGHRA and CDR2 YSYEKL. V gave up 1 base and J gave up 5 bases; unmatched junction bases: 5. The CDR3 is 15 amino acids. CDR3 amino acids: CASSQVSGSWETQYF. The CDR3 DNA is TGCGCCAGCAGCCAAGTTAGCGGGAGTTGGGAGACCCAGTACTTC.

This chain connects TRBV6-1 to TRBJ2-5; 7 bases line up with TRBD2. The CDR3 loop spans 18 amino acids. With V trimmed by 3 bases and J by 2 bases, 15 bases remained unmatched. Germline V CDR1 and CDR2: MNHNS, SASEGT. The CDR3 DNA reads as TGTGCCAGCAGTGACCGAATCTCTAGCGGATTGGGGCAAGAGACCCAGTACTTC. Translation: CASSDRISSGLGQETQYF.

The V gene is TRBV9, the J gene TRBJ2-2; 9 bases are a match to TRBD2. Germline-derived CDR1 and CDR2 are SGDLS and YYNGEE. V gave up 3 bases and J gave up 3 bases; unmatched junction bases: 9. The CDR3 is 17 residues long. CDR3 protein: CASSDLSSGSDTGELFF. The CDR3 nucleotides read TGTGCCAGCAGCGACCTAAGTAGCGGGAGTGACACCGGGGAGCTGTTTTTT.

V and J are TRBV2 and TRBJ2-7; 11 nucleotides align to TRBD1. The trim removed 4 bases at V and 2 bases at J, leaving 4 bases unmatched. CDR3 length: 15 residues. The germline CDR1 and CDR2 sequences are SNHLY and FYNNEI. The CDR3 coding sequence is TGTGCCAGCAGTGGGACAGGGGGCATTGCCTACGAGCAGTACTTC. It yields the protein CASSGTGGIAYEQYF.

The V and J genes are TRBV2 and TRBJ2-1, with D unclear. The CDR3 loop spans 14 amino acids. Deletions cut 3 bases from V and 5 bases from J, with 11 bases between. Germline V gene lookup returns CDR1 SNHLY and CDR2 FYNNEI. The CDR3 DNA is TGTGCCAGCAGTGATTCTAGTTCCGACAATGAGCAGTTCTTC. Protein product: CASSDSSSDNEQFF.

The chain is built from TRBV10-3 and TRBJ2-5; TRBD1 aligns across 9 bases. Germline V CDR1 and CDR2: ENHRY, SYGVKD. The length of the CDR3 is 15 residues. With V trimmed by 4 bases and J by 3 bases, 6 bases remained unmatched. The CDR3 DNA reads TGTGCCATCAGTGGACCACAGGGGGCAAAAGAGACCCAGTACTTC. This sequence encodes CAISGPQGAKETQYF.

The rearrangement joins TRBV9 to TRBJ1-6; a weak D match, TRBD1 (6 bases). CDR1 is SGDLS and CDR2 is YYNGEE in the germline V gene. This CDR3 spans 16 amino acids. V shed 0 bases and J shed 5 bases, with 12 bases lying between them. The CDR3 DNA is TGTGCCAGCAGCGTAGGGGGGCTCTGGGATAATTCACCCCTCCACTTT. Translated: CASSVGGLWDNSPLHF.

The chain couples TRBV7-8 to TRBJ2-5; tentatively, D is TRBD2 (6 bases). The length of the CDR3 is 14 residues. The V end lost 3 bases, the J end lost 5 bases, and 13 bases lay between the germline ends. Looked up from germline, CDR1 is SGHVS and CDR2 is FQNEAQ. CDR3: CASSFGTGRETQYF. CDR3 bases: TGTGCCAGCAGCTTCGGGACGGGGAGGGAGACCCAGTACTTC.

This chain links TRBV4-2 with TRBJ2-2; 10 bases fit TRBD2. CDR1 and CDR2 from the germline V gene are LGHNA and YNFKEQ. V trimming: 2 bases; J trimming: 2 bases; junction bases outside the gene matches: 11. This CDR3 has 19 amino acids. The CDR3 coding sequence is TGTGCCAGCAGCCAACACTATTCTTCTAGCGGGGGTAACACCGGGGAGCTGTTTTTT. This gives the protein CASSQHYSSSGGNTGELFF.

The V gene is TRBV6-1, the J gene TRBJ1-4; tentatively, D is TRBD1 (5 bases). The V end lost 5 bases, the J end lost 8 bases, and 15 bases lay between the germline ends. The CDR3 is made up of 14 amino acids. The germline V gene has CDR1 MNHNS and CDR2 SASEGT. Written as DNA, the CDR3 is TGTGCCAGCAGTTTAAGGCAGGGTAGAGAAAAACTGTTTTTT. It yields the protein CASSLRQGREKLFF.

This chain links TRBV5-5 with TRBJ2-3; D call uncertain. Germline CDR1 SGHKS, CDR2 YYEKEE (reference sequence). The CDR3 has 14 amino acids. The V end was cut by 0 bases, the J end by 2 bases, with 7 bases between. CDR3 DNA sequence: TGTGCCAGCAGCTTGGGAGGAGTCACAGATACGCAGTATTTT. Its protein is CASSLGGVTDTQYF.

The genes are TRBV19 and TRBJ1-2; D unclear. Germline values: CDR1 LNHDA, CDR2 SQIVND (reference sequence). Trimming took 3 bases from V and 5 from J, leaving 13 bases between them. The CDR3 runs 14 residues. The CDR3: CASSIIEASYGYTF. CDR3 nucleotide sequence: TGTGCCAGTAGTATTATTGAGGCATCGTATGGCTACACCTTC.

The gene calls are TRBV5-1 and TRBJ1-1; TRBD1 matches 7 bases. CDR1 and CDR2 from the germline V gene are SGHRS and YFSETQ. The CDR3 runs to 13 residues. V lost 2 bases and J lost 11; bases outside the gene matches: 9. Here the CDR3 reads CASSLGDSEGAFF. The CDR3 bases are TGCGCCAGCAGCTTAGGGGACAGCGAGGGGGCTTTCTTT.

V and J are TRBV9 and TRBJ2-2; D possibly corresponds to TRBD1 (6 bases). The V end lost 9 bases, the J end lost 1 base, and 13 bases lay between the germline ends. The CDR3 has 14 residues. Germline assignment: CDR1 SGDLS and CDR2 YYNGEE. The CDR3 loop is CATDQTGNTGELFF. The CDR3 nucleotides read TGTGCCACCGACCAGACAGGGAACACCGGGGAGCTGTTTTTT.

The chain carries TRBV5-6 and TRBJ2-3; perhaps TRBD2 as D (5 bases). With 0 bases removed from V and 2 bases from J, the gap between germline ends came to 7 bases. Looked up from germline, CDR1 is SGHDT and CDR2 is YYEEEE. The CDR3 extends over 14 amino acids. CDR3 bases: TGTGCCAGCAGCTTGGCGGGGTTCACAGATACGCAGTATTTT. Translation gives CASSLAGFTDTQYF.

The J gene is TRBJ2-2, the V gene TRBV19; weak D call: TRBD1 (7 bases). The length of the CDR3 is 16 residues. Germline CDR1 LNHDA, CDR2 SQIVND (reference sequence). V lost 4 bases and J lost 3, with 15 bases in between. CDR3 protein: CASSTLTGTYTGELFF. The CDR3 DNA follows: TGTGCCAGTAGTACTCTGACAGGGACTTACACCGGGGAGCTGTTTTTT.

This sequence joins TRBV11-2 and TRBJ2-3; D is uncertain. V lost 6 bases and J 5 bases, leaving 6 bases between the germline ends. CDR1 is SGHAT and CDR2 is FQNNGV in the germline V gene. This CDR3 is built from 11 residues. CDR3 in amino acids: CASSPGDTQYF. In DNA form, the CDR3 reads TGTGCCAGCAGTCCAGGAGATACGCAGTATTTT.

V is TRBV6-1 and J is TRBJ1-5, with TRBD1 identical over 7 bases. The CDR3 has 15 residues. J was trimmed by 4 bases and V by 5 bases; bases with no gene match: 8. Germline loops: CDR1 MNHNS, CDR2 SASEGT. The CDR3 region is CASSKTGFSNQPQHF. The CDR3 DNA is TGTGCCAGCAGTAAGACAGGGTTTTCAAATCAGCCCCAGCATTTT.

CDR3 in amino acids: CASSLVMNTEAFF. Here the CDR3 DNA reads TGTGCCAGCAGTCTAGTCATGAACACTGAAGCTTTCTTT. This chain uses TRBV6-1 with TRBJ1-1; D uncertain. CDR1 MNHNS and CDR2 SASEGT come from the germline V gene. Trimming took off 5 bases at V and 0 bases at J, with 7 bases between the two ends. This CDR3 is built from 13 residues.

The J gene is TRBJ1-2, the V gene TRBV14, with 8 bases that match TRBD1. The germline V gene has CDR1 SGHDN and CDR2 FVKESK. The CDR3 contains 14 residues. V gave up 2 bases and J gave up 7 bases; unmatched junction bases: 6. In DNA form, the CDR3 reads TGTGCCAGCAGCCAAAACAGGGGGTACGGTGGCTACACCTTC. Its translation: CASSQNRGYGGYTF.

The chain links TRBV9 to TRBJ2-3; 11 bases match TRBD2. The CDR3 has 16 amino acids. Germline trimming cut 3 bases from V and 2 bases from J; bases unmatched to any gene: 5. CDR1 and CDR2 from the germline V gene are SGDLS and YYNGEE. The CDR3 DNA is TGTGCCAGCAGCGGAACTAGCGGGGGCTCCACAGATACGCAGTATTTT. Amino acid sequence: CASSGTSGGSTDTQYF.

The CDR3 coding sequence is TGCGCCAGCAGCTTCGGGACAGGGGGTACTGAAGCTTTCTTT. It specifies CASSFGTGGTEAFF. This rearrangement joins TRBV5-1 to TRBJ1-1, with 11 positions matching TRBD1. The CDR3 extends over 14 amino acids. The V gene's germline CDR1 is SGHRS and CDR2 YFSETQ. The V segment lost 2 bases and the J segment 5 bases; nucleotides outside the gene matches: 2. The complete variable domain, with remaining parts taken from reference TRBV5-1 and TRBJ1-1, reads KAGVTQTPRYLIKTRGQQVTLSCSPISGHRSVSWYQQTPGQGLQFLFEYFSETQRNKGNFPGRFSGRQFSNSRSEMNVSTLELGDSALYLCASSFGTGGTEAFFGQGTRLTVV.

This chain uses TRBV27 with TRBJ1-1, with D possibly TRBD1 on 5 matching bases. V was trimmed by 1 base and J by 2 bases, leaving 5 bases between them. Looked up from germline, CDR1 is MNHEY and CDR2 is SMNVEV (reference sequence). The CDR3 contains 13 residues. In DNA form, the CDR3 reads TGTGCCAGCAGTTTATGGGGCAACACTGAAGCTTTCTTT. Its protein product is CASSLWGNTEAFF.

The chain links TRBV5-4 to TRBJ2-5; 8 bases line up with TRBD2. Germline lookup yields CDR1 SGHNT and CDR2 YYREEE (reference sequence). V trimming: 0 bases; J trimming: 5 bases; junction bases outside the gene matches: 6. The CDR3 consists of 15 residues. Written as DNA, the CDR3 is TGTGCCAGCAGCTTGGACGGGGGGGGACTGGAGACCCAGTACTTC. Translated: CASSLDGGGLETQYF.